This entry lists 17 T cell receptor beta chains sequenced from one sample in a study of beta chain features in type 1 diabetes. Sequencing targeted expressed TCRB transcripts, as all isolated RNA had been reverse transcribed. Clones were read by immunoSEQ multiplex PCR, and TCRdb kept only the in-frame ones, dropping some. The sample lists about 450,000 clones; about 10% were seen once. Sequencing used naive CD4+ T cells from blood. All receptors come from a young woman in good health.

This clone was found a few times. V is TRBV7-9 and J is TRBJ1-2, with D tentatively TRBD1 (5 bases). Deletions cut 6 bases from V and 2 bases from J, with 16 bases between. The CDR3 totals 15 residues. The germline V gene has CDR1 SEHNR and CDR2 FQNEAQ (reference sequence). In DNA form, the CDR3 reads TGTGCCAGCAGTTCCGTGGAGGGGCTCAACTATGGCTACACCTTC. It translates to CASSSVEGLNYGYTF.

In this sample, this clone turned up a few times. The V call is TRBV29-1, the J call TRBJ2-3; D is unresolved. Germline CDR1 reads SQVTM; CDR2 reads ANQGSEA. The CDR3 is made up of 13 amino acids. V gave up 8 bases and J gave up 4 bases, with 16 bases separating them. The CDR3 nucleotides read TGCAGCACCCGGAACGATCGTGCAGATACGCAGTATTTT. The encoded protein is CSTRNDRADTQYF.

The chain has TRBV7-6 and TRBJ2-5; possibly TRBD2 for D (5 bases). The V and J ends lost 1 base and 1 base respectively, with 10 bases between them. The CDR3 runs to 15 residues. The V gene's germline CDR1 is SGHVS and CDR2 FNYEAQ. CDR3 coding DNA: TGTGCCAGCAGCTTAGGGCTAGCAGTCCAAGAGACCCAGTACTTC. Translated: CASSLGLAVQETQYF.

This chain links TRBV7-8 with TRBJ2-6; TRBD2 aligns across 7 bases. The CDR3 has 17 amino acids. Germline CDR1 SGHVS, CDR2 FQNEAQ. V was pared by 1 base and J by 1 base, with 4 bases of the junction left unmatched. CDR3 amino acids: CASSLVRRGSGANVLTF. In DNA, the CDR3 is TGTGCCAGCAGCTTAGTTAGGCGGGGGTCTGGGGCCAACGTCCTGACTTTC. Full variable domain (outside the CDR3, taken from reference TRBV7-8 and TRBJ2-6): GAGVSQSPRYKVAKRGQDVALRCDPISGHVSLFWYQQALGQGPEFLTYFQNEAQLDKSGLPSDRFFAERPEGSVSTLKIQRTQQEDSAVYLCASSLVRRGSGANVLTFGAGSRLTVL.

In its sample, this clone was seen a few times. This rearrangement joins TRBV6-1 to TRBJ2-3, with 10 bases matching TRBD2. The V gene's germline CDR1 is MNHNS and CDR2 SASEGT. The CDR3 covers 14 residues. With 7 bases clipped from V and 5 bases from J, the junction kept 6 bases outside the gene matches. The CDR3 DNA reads TGTGCCAGCACCCAGCGGGAGGGGAGAGATACGCAGTATTTT. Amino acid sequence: CASTQREGRDTQYF.

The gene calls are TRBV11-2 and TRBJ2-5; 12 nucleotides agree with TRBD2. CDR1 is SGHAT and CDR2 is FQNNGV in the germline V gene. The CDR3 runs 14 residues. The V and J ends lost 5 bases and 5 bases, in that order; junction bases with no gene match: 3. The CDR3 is CASSKTSGSETQYF. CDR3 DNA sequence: TGTGCCAGCAGCAAGACTAGCGGGAGTGAGACCCAGTACTTC.

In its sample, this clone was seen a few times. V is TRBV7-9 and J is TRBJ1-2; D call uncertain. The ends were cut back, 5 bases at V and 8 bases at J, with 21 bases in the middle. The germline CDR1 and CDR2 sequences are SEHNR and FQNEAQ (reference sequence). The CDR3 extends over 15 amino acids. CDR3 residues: CASSETFPRSWGYTF. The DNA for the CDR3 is TGTGCCAGCAGCGAGACGTTCCCAAGAAGCTGGGGCTACACCTTC. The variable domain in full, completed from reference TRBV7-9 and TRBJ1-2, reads DTGVSQNPRHKITKRGQNVTFRCDPISEHNRLYWYRQTLGQGPEFLTYFQNEAQLEKSRLLSDRFSAERPKGSFSTLEIQRTEQGDSAMYLCASSETFPRSWGYTFGSGTRLTVV.

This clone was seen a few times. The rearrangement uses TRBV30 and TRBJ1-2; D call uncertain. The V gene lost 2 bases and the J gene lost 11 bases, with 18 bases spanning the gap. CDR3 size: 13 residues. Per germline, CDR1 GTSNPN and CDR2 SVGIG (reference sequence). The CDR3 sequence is CAWSLTGKIGYTF. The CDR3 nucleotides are TGTGCCTGGAGTCTAACCGGGAAGATAGGTTACACCTTC.

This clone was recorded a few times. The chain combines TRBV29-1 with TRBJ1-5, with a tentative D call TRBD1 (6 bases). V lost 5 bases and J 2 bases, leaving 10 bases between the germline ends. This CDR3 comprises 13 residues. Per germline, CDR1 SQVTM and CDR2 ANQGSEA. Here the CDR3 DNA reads TGCAGCGTTCGGGACAAAGGCAATCAGCCCCAGCATTTT. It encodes CSVRDKGNQPQHF.

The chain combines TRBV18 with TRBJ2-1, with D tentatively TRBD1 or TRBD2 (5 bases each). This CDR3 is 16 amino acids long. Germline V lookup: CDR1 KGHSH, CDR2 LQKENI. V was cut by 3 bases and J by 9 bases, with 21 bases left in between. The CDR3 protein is CASSPQEGRASSEQFF. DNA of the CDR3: TGTGCCAGCTCACCCCAAGAGGGACGGGCGTCGAGTGAGCAGTTCTTC.

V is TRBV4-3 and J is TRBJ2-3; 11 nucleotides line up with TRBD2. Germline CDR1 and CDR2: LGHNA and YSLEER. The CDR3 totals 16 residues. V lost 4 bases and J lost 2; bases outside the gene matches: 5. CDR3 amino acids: CASSPGTSGYTDTQYF. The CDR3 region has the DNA TGCGCCAGCAGCCCCGGGACTAGCGGCTACACAGATACGCAGTATTTT.

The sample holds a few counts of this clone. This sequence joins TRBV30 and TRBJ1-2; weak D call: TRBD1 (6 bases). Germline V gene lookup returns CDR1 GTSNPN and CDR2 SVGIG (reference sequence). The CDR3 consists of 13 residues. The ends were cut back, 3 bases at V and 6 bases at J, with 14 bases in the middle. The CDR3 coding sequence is TGTGCCTGGAGGAACACAGGGAGAAATGGCTACACCTTC. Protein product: CAWRNTGRNGYTF. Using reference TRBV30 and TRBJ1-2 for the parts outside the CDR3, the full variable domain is SQTIHQWPATLVQPVGSPLSLECTVEGTSNPNLYWYRQAAGRGLQLLFYSVGIGQISSEVPQNLSASRPQDRQFILSSKKLLLSDSGFYLCAWRNTGRNGYTFGSGTRLTVV.

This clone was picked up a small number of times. The CDR3 is CASSVAGVVQETQYF. As DNA, the CDR3 is TGTGCCAGCAGTGTGGCAGGGGTCGTACAAGAGACCCAGTACTTC. This chain connects TRBV2 to TRBJ2-5; a possible D gene is TRBD1 (6 bases). This CDR3 has 15 residues. Trimming took 4 bases from V and 2 from J, leaving 14 bases between them. From germline, CDR1 is SNHLY and CDR2 FYNNEI.

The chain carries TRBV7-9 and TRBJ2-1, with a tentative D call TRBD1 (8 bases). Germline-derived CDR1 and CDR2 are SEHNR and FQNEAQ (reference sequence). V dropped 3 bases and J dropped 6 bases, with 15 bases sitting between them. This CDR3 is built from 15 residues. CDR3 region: CASSFGQGGLNEQFF. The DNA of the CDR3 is TGTGCCAGCAGCTTTGGACAGGGAGGGCTCAATGAGCAGTTCTTC.

CDR3: CASSLRDTGDPPQPQHF. Written as DNA, the CDR3 is TGTGCCAGCAGCTTAAGGGATACAGGGGACCCGCCTCAGCCCCAGCATTTT. This sequence joins TRBV7-9 and TRBJ1-5; TRBD1 agrees at 7 bases. CDR1 and CDR2 from the germline V gene are SEHNR and FQNEAQ (reference sequence). J was trimmed by 6 bases and V by 2 bases; bases with no gene match: 13. The CDR3 loop spans 17 amino acids.

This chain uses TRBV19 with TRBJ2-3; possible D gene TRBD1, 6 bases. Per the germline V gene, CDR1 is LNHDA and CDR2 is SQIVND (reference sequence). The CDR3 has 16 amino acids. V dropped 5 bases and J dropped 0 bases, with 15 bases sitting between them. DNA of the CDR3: TGTGCCAGTAGTCCCCGGACAGCGATTAGCACAGATACGCAGTATTTT. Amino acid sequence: CASSPRTAISTDTQYF.

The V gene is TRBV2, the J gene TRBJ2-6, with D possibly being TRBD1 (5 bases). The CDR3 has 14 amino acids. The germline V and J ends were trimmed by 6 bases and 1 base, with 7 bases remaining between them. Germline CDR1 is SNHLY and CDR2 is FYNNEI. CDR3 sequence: CASRRGSGANVLTF. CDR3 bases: TGTGCCAGCAGAAGGGGTTCTGGGGCCAACGTCCTGACTTTC.